The 17 T cell receptor beta chains below all came from one sample that was sequenced in a study of beta chain features in type 1 diabetes. Study results and limitations: Shorter TCRB CDR3s, moderately but significantly so, marked every one of the four CD4+ subsets in Type 1 diabetes patients.

Expressed TCRB transcripts got sequenced, as all isolated RNA was reverse transcribed. Clones were sequenced by immunoSEQ multiplex PCR, and TCRdb holds only the in-frame ones, with some missing. Here the sample spans around 130,000 clones, about 15% being singletons. Antigens of these TCRs are unknown. Source material: central memory CD4+ T cells from blood. The receptors stem from a man aged 25 to 40 with type 1 diabetes.

V usage is TRBV7-9 and J usage is TRBJ2-3; 13 nucleotides line up with TRBD2. The CDR3 has 16 amino acids. J lost 3 bases, V lost 5 bases, and 5 bases had no gene match. Looked up from germline, CDR1 is SEHNR and CDR2 is FQNEAQ (reference sequence). The CDR3 spells CASSAGTSGATDTQYF. The DNA of the CDR3 is TGTGCCAGCAGCGCCGGGACTAGCGGGGCGACAGATACGCAGTATTTT.

This clone was detected many times. V is TRBV7-2 and J is TRBJ1-5; the match to TRBD1 covers 11 bases. Germline V gene lookup returns CDR1 SGHTA and CDR2 FQGNSA. Trimming cost V 5 bases and J 5 bases; bases outside gene matches: 14. CDR3 length: 18 amino acids. The CDR3 loop reads CASSPIRSDRGLDQPQHF. The CDR3 DNA sequence: TGTGCCAGCAGCCCAATACGATCGGACAGGGGGCTTGATCAGCCCCAGCATTTT.

This clone has a handful of counts. The chain couples TRBV2 to TRBJ2-7; D is uncertain. Trimming removed 6 bases from V and 2 bases from J, with 8 bases in between. This CDR3 contains 12 residues. The germline V gene encodes CDR1 SNHLY and CDR2 FYNNEI. The CDR3 reads CASSTETYEQYF. In nucleotides, the CDR3 is TGTGCCAGCAGCACGGAGACCTACGAGCAGTACTTC.

V and J are TRBV27 and TRBJ1-1; D call uncertain. The germline gives CDR1 MNHEY, CDR2 SMNVEV (reference sequence). The CDR3 runs 14 residues. V lost 4 bases to trimming and J lost 0 bases, with 9 bases between them. CDR3 DNA sequence: TGTGCCAGCAGTTCGGCGTCAGTGAACACTGAAGCTTTCTTT. Translating it yields CASSSASVNTEAFF.

V gene TRBV28 combines with J gene TRBJ2-5; D may be TRBD2 (5 bases). There are 14 residues in the CDR3. Deletions cut 5 bases from V and 5 bases from J, with 15 bases between. Germline V gene data show CDR1 as MDHEN and CDR2 as SYDVKM. CDR3 amino acids: CASSEGNGVETQYF. The CDR3 coding sequence is TGTGCCAGCAGTGAGGGAAATGGGGTTGAGACCCAGTACTTC.

The DNA for the CDR3 is TGTGCCAGCAGCTTAGATCATATTACAGATACGCAGTATTTT. Translating it yields CASSLDHITDTQYF. The gene calls are TRBV11-3 and TRBJ2-3; the D is unclear. From germline, CDR1 is SGHNT and CDR2 YENEEA. This CDR3 comprises 14 residues. V was cut by 0 bases and J by 3 bases, with 7 bases left in between.

This clone was picked up a small number of times. The chain is built from TRBV4-1 and TRBJ1-6; D gene unclear. CDR1 is MGHRA, CDR2 YSYEKL, per germline. The CDR3 has 15 amino acids. Deletions cut 2 bases from V and 5 bases from J, with 10 bases between. This CDR3 is CASSQKQSDNSPLHF. DNA of the CDR3: TGCGCCAGCAGCCAAAAACAGTCGGATAATTCACCCCTCCACTTT.

The CDR3 region is CAHTSSGNSGNTIYF. DNA for the CDR3: TGTGCCCACACCAGTTCAGGGAACTCTGGAAACACCATATATTTT. The rearrangement joins TRBV30 to TRBJ1-3; maybe TRBD1 (5 bases). The CDR3 totals 15 residues. V lost 8 bases and J lost 0, with 17 bases in between. Germline lookup yields CDR1 GTSNPN and CDR2 SVGIG (reference sequence).

This clone qualifies as medium-sized. The gene calls are TRBV10-3 and TRBJ1-6; no firm D call. Trimming stripped 6 bases from V and 7 bases from J, with 13 bases between. Per the germline V gene, CDR1 is ENHRY and CDR2 is SYGVKD. CDR3 length equals 14 residues. CDR3 nucleotide sequence: TGTGCCATCAGCGAGGACCCACGGAATTCACCCCTCCACTTT. Its protein is CAISEDPRNSPLHF.

The rearrangement joins TRBV6-1 to TRBJ1-2; a weak D match, TRBD1 (6 bases). V was cut by 6 bases and J by 3 bases, with 11 bases left in between. The CDR3 consists of 13 residues. Germline V lookup: CDR1 MNHNS, CDR2 SASEGT. CDR3 protein: CASSTGQYYGYTF. The CDR3 DNA follows: TGTGCCAGCAGCACAGGACAGTACTATGGCTACACCTTC.

In its sample, this clone was seen a few times. The CDR3, as DNA: TGTGCCAGCAGGTCTGGGCAGGGGGAGAGTGGGCAGTACTTC. Translation gives CASRSGQGESGQYF. The chain combines TRBV27 with TRBJ2-7, with TRBD1 matching over 7 bases. With V trimmed by 6 bases and J by 9 bases, 14 bases remained unmatched. The CDR3 consists of 14 residues. Germline V gene lookup returns CDR1 MNHEY and CDR2 SMNVEV (reference sequence).

The chain combines TRBV4-3 with TRBJ2-3; 7 bases map to TRBD1. The V gene end was trimmed by 4 bases and the J gene end by 0 bases; junction bases not matched to a gene: 1. This CDR3 is built from 14 residues. In germline, CDR1 is LGHNA, CDR2 YSLEER. The CDR3 is CASSRDSSTDTQYF. As DNA, the CDR3 is TGCGCCAGCAGCCGGGACAGTAGCACAGATACGCAGTATTTT.

This clone was counted only a few times. CDR3 nucleotides: TGCAGCGTGGGGACAGTGAGTCGAACAACGAACACTGAAGCTTTCTTT. It specifies CSVGTVSRTTNTEAFF. This chain links TRBV29-1 with TRBJ1-1, with 7 positions matching TRBD1. Germline V CDR1 and CDR2: SQVTM, ANQGSEA. The CDR3 covers 16 residues. Trimming at V came to 6 bases and at J to 1 base, leaving 14 bases not matched to a gene. Combining the CDR3 with reference TRBV29-1 and TRBJ1-1 gives the whole variable domain SAVISQKPSRDICQRGTSLTIQCQVDSQVTMMFWYRQQPGQSLTLIATANQGSEATYESGFVIDKFPISRPNLTFSTLTVSNMSPEDSSIYLCSVGTVSRTTNTEAFFGQGTRLTVV.

This chain connects TRBV25-1 to TRBJ2-3; D is possibly TRBD2 (6 bases). CDR1 and CDR2 from the germline V gene are MGHDK and SYGVNS. V was shortened by 3 bases and J by 1 base, with 11 bases between the two germline ends. The CDR3 runs 15 residues. CDR3: CASSDPGGGTDTQYF. The CDR3 DNA follows: TGTGCCAGCAGTGACCCAGGCGGGGGCACAGATACGCAGTATTTT.

This clone was picked up a small number of times. V gene TRBV9 combines with J gene TRBJ2-3, with D perhaps matching TRBD1 (5 bases). The germline V and J ends were trimmed by 0 bases and 4 bases, with 9 bases remaining between them. The CDR3 extends over 14 amino acids. Germline CDR1 is SGDLS and CDR2 is YYNGEE. CDR3 region: CASSVEGAADTQYF. CDR3 nucleotide sequence: TGTGCCAGCAGCGTAGAAGGGGCCGCAGATACGCAGTATTTT.

This clone has only a few counts. The rearrangement links TRBV13 to TRBJ2-7; D unresolved. CDR3 size: 15 residues. Germline V gives CDR1 PRHDT, CDR2 FYEKMQ (reference sequence). V was shortened by 2 bases and J by 0 bases, with 11 bases between the two germline ends. The CDR3 DNA is TGTGCCAGCAGCTTAAGTGGCAGGACCTCCTACGAGCAGTACTTC. Protein sequence: CASSLSGRTSYEQYF.

This chain uses TRBV13 with TRBJ2-7, with a tentative D call TRBD1 (5 bases). This CDR3 is built from 17 residues. CDR1 is PRHDT, CDR2 FYEKMQ, per germline (reference sequence). The V and J ends lost 5 bases and 2 bases respectively, with 22 bases between them. CDR3 sequence: CASSHRNEYGQAYEQYF. In nucleotides, the CDR3 is TGTGCCAGCAGCCACAGAAACGAGTACGGACAAGCCTACGAGCAGTACTTC.